The sequence of this T cell receptor (beta chain) was determined in a study of early T cells in non-severe SARS-CoV-2 infection. Using its own MiXCR run on the 5' RACE reads, TCRdb lists one record per CDR3 protein. This repertoire shows about 40,000 distinct CDR3 sequences, approximately 22% found once; its top ten account for approximately 4.4%. V lost 1 base, J lost 0 bases, and 7 bases lay in between. The CDR3 length is 14 residues. CDR1 and CDR2 (germline): LGHDT, YNNKEL (reference sequence). J is TRBJ2-7 and V is TRBV3-1; D not resolved. The TCR sequence derives from an adult who was a healthcare worker with PCR-confirmed SARS-CoV-2 infection or an uninfected control (not recorded which). Sample: whole blood, taken at baseline. CDR3 sequence reads: CASSQVRNSYEQYF. CDR3 DNA sequence: TGTGCCAGCAGCCAAGTCCGCAACTCCTACGAGCAGTACTTC.